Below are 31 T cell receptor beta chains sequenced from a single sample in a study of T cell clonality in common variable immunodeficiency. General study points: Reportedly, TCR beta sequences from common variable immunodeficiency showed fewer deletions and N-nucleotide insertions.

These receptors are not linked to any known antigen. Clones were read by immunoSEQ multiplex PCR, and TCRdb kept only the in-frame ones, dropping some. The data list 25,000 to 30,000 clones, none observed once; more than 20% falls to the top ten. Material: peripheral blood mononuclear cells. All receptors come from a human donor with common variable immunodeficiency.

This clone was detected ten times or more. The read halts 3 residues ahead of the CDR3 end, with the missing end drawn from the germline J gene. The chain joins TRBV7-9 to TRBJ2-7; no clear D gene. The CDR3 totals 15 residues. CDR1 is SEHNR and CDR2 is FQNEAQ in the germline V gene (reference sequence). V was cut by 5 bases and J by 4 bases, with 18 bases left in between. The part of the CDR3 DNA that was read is TGTGCCAGCAGCCTAACGGTGTCGCTTAAGTACGAG. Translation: CASSLTVSLKYE. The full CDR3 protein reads CASSLTVSLKYEQYF.

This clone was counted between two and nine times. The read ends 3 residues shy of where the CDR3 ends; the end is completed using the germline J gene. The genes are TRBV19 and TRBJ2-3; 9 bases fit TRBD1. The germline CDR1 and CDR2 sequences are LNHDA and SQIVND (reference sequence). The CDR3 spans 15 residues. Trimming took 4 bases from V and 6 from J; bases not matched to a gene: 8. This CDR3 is CASSRGQGSSDTQYF. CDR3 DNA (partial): TGTGCCAGTAGTAGAGGACAGGGGAGCTCGGATACG.

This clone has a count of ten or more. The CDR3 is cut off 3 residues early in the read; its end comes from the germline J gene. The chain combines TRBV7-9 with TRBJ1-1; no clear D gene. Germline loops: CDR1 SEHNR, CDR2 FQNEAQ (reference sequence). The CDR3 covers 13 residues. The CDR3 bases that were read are TGTGCCAGCAGCTTAAACATAGGTGCGGGA. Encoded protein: CASSLNIGAG. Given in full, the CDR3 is CASSLNIGAGAFF.

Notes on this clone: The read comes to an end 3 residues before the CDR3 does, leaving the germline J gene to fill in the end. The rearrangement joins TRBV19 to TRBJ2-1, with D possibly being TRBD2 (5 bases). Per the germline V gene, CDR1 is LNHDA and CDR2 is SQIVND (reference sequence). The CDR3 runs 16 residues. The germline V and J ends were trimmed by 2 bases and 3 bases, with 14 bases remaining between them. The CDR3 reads CASSIIYGVLYNEQFF. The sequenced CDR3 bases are TGTGCCAGTAGTATAATCTACGGGGTGCTCTACAATGAG.

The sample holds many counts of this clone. The part of the CDR3 DNA that was read is TGCGCCAGCAGCTGGGACTACACCGGGGAG. Translated, it gives CASSWDYTGE. The complete CDR3 sequence is CASSWDYTGELFF. This chain links TRBV5-1 with TRBJ2-2, with a tentative D call TRBD2 (6 bases). Read data end 3 residues before the CDR3 end; the end is taken from the germline J gene. Trimming cost V 3 bases and J 3 bases, with 6 bases left between them. Germline V gives CDR1 SGHRS, CDR2 YFSETQ. The CDR3 totals 13 residues.

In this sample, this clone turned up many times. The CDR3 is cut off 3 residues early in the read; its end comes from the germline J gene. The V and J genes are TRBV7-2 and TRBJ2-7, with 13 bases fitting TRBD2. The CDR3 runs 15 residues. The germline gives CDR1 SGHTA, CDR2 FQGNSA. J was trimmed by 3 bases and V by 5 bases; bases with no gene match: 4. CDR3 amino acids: CASSTTSGGDYEQYF. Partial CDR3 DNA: TGTGCCAGCAGCACCACTAGCGGGGGGGACTACGAG.

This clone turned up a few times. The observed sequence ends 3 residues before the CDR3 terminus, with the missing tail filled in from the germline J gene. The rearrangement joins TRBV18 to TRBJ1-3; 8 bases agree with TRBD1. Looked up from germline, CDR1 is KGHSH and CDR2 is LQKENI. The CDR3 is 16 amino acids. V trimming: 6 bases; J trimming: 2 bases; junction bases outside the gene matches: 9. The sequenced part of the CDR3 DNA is TGTGCCAGCTCGCTAGGACAGGGCTCGGCTGGAAACACC. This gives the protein CASSLGQGSAGNT. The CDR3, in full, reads CASSLGQGSAGNTIYF.

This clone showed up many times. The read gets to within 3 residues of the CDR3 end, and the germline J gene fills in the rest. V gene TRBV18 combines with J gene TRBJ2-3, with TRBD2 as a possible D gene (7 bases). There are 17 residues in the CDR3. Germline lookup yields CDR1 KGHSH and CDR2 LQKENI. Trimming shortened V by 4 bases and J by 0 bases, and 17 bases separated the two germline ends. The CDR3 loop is CASSLAGAGFSTDTQYF. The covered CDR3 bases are TGTGCCAGCTCACTCGCGGGGGCTGGATTTAGCACAGATACG.

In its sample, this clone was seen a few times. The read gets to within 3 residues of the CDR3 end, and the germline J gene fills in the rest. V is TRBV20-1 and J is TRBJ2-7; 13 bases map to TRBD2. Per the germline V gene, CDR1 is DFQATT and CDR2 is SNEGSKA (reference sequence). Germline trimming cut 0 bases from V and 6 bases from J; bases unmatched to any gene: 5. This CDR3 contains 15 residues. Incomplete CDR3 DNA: TGCAGTGCTAGAGATGCGACTAGCGGGGGGAGCGAG. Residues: CSARDATSGGSE. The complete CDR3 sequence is CSARDATSGGSEQYF.

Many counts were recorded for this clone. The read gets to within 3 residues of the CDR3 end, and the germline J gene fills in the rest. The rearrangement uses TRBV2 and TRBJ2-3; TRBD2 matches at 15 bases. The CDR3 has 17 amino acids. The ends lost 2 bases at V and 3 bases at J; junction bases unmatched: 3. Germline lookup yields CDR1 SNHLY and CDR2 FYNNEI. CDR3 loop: CASSERGLAGGTDTQYF. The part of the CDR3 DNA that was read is TGTGCCAGCAGTGAAAGGGGACTAGCGGGGGGAACAGATACG. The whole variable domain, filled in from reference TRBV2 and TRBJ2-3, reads EPEVTQTPSHQVTQMGQEVILRCVPISNHLYFYWYRQILGQKVEFLVSFYNNEISEKSEIFDDQFSVERPDGSNFTLKIRSTKLEDSAMYFCASSERGLAGGTDTQYFGPGTRLTVL.

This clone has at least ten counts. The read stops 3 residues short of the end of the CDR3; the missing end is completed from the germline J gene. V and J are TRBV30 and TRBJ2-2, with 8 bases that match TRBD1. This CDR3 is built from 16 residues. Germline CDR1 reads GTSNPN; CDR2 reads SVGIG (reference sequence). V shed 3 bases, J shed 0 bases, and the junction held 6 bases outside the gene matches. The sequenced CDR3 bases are TGTGCCTGGAGCGTCAAACAGGGGGCGAACACCGGGGAG. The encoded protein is CAWSVKQGANTGE. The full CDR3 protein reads CAWSVKQGANTGELFF. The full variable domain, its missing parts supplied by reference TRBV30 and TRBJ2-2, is SQTIHQWPATLVQPVGSPLSLECTVEGTSNPNLYWYRQAAGRGLQLLFYSVGIGQISSEVPQNLSASRPQDRQFILSSKKLLLSDSGFYLCAWSVKQGANTGELFFGEGSRLTVL.

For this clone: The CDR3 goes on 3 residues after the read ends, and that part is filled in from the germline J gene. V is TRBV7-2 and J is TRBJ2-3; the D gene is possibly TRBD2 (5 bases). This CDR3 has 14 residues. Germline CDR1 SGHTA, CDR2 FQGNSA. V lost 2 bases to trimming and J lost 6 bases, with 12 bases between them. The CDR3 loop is CASSLIRRGDTQYF. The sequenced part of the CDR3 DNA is TGTGCCAGCAGCTTAATACGACGAGGGGATACG.

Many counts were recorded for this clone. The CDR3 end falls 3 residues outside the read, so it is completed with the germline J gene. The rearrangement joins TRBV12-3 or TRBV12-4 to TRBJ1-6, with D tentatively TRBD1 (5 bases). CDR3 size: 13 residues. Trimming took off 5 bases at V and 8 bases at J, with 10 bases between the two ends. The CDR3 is CASSKQDYSPLHF. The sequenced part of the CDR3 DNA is TGTGCCAGCAGTAAACAGGATTATTCACCC.

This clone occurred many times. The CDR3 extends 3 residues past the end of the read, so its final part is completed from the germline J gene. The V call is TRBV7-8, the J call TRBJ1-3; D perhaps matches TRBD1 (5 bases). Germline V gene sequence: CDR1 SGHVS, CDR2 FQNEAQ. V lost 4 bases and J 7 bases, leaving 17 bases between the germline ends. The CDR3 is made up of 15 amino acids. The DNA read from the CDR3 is TGTGCCAGCAGCTCCTACGGGGGGGTGGTGAACACC. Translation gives CASSSYGGVVNT. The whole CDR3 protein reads CASSSYGGVVNTIYF. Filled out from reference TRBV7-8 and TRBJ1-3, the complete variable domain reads GAGVSQSPRYKVAKRGQDVALRCDPISGHVSLFWYQQALGQGPEFLTYFQNEAQLDKSGLPSDRFFAERPEGSVSTLKIQRTQQEDSAVYLCASSSYGGVVNTIYFGEGSWLTVV.

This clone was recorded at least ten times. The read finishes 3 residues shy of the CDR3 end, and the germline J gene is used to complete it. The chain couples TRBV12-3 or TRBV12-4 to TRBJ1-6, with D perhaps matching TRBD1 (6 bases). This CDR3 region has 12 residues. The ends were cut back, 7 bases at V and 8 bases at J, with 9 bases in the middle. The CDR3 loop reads CASTAGDSPLHF. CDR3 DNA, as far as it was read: TGTGCCAGCACGGCAGGGGATTCACCC.

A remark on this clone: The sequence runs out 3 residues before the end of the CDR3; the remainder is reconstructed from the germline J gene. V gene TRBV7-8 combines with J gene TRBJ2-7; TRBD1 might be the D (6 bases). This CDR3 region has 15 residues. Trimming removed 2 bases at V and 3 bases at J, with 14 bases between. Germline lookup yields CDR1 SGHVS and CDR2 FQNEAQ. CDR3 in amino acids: CASSLRWGPNYEQYF. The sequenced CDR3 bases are TGTGCCAGCAGCTTAAGATGGGGGCCCAACTACGAG.

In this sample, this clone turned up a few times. This CDR3 is CSALVPARQAGDEQYF. CDR3 DNA (partial): TGCAGTGCTCTAGTCCCCGCCCGGCAGGCCGGGGACGAG. The J gene is TRBJ2-7, the V gene TRBV20-1; tentatively, D is TRBD2 (5 bases). From the germline J gene comes the end of the CDR3, since the read stops 3 residues before it. This CDR3 contains 16 residues. Trimming removed 5 bases from V and 5 bases from J, with 25 bases in between. The V gene's germline CDR1 is DFQATT and CDR2 SNEGSKA (reference sequence).

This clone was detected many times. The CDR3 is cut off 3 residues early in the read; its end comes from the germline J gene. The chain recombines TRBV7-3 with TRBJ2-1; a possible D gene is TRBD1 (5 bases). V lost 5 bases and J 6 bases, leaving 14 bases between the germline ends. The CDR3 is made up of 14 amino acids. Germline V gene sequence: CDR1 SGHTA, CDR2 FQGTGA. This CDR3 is CASSQGRPPNEQFF. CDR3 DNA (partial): TGTGCCAGCAGCCAGGGTCGGCCCCCCAATGAG.

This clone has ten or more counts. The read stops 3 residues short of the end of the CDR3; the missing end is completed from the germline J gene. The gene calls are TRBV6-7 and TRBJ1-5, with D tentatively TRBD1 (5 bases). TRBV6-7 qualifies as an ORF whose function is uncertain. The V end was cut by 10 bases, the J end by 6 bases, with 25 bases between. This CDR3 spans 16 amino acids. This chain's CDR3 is CATTSGHTIPIQPQHF. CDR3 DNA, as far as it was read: TGTGCCACGACTTCAGGACATACGATACCCATTCAGCCC.

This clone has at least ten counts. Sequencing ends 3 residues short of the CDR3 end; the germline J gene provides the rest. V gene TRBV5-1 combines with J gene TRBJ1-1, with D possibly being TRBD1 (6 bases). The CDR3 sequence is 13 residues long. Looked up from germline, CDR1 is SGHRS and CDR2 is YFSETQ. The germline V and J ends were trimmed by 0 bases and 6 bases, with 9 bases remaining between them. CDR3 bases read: TGCGCCAGCAGCTTGGACAGGGTTTCTGAA. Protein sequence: CASSLDRVSE. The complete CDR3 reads CASSLDRVSEAFF.

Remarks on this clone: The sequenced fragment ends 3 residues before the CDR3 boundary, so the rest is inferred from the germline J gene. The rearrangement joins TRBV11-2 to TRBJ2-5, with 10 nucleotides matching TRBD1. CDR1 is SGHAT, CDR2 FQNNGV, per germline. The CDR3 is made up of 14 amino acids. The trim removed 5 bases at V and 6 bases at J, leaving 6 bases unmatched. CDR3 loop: CASSIGTGVKTQYF. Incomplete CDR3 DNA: TGTGCCAGCAGCATCGGGACAGGGGTGAAGACC.

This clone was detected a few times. Partial CDR3 DNA: TGTGTCTGCTCGCCATATGGGGCATACGAG. Translating it yields CVCSPYGAYE. The entire CDR3 reads CVCSPYGAYEQYF. The chain recombines TRBV18 with TRBJ2-7, with TRBD1 as a possible D gene (5 bases). The DNA ends 3 residues before the CDR3 does, and the rest of the CDR3 is filled in from the germline J gene. Germline CDR1 and CDR2: KGHSH and LQKENI. The CDR3 totals 13 residues.

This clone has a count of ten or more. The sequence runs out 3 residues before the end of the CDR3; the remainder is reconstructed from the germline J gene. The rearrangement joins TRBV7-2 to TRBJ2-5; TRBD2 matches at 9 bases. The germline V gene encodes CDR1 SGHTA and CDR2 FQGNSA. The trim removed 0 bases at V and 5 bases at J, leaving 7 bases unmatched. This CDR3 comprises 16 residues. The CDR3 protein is CASSLAAAGGSETQYF. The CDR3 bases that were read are TGTGCCAGCAGCTTAGCAGCAGCGGGAGGTTCCGAGACC.

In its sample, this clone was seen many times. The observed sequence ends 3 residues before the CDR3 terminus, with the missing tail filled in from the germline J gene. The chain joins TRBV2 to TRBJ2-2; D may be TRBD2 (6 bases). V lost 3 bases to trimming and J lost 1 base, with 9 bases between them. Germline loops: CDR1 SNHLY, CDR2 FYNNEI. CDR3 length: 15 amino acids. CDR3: CASSEGLLNTGELFF. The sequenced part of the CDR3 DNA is TGTGCCAGCAGTGAGGGACTCTTGAACACCGGGGAG.

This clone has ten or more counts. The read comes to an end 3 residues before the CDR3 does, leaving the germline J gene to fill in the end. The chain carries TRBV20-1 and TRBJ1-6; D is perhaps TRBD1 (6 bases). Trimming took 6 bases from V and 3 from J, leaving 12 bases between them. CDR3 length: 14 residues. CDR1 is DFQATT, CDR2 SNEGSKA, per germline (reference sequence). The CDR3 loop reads CSATLDSYNSPLHF. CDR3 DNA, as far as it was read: TGCAGTGCAACCTTGGACAGCTATAATTCACCC.

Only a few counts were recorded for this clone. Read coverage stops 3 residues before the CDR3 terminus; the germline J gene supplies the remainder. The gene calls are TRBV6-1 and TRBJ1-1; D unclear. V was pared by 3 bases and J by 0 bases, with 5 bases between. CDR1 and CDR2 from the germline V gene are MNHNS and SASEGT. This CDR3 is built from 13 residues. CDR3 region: CASSEGLNTEAFF. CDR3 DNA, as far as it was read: TGTGCCAGCAGTGAGGGCTTGAACACTGAA.

The sequenced part of the CDR3 DNA is TGTGCCAGCAGCTTAGGGGACAGGGGGGGAATGCACCAAGAGACC. This encodes CASSLGDRGGMHQET. From start to end, the CDR3 is CASSLGDRGGMHQETQYF. This sequence joins TRBV7-8 and TRBJ2-5, with TRBD1 identical over 11 bases. Read coverage stops 3 residues before the CDR3 terminus; the germline J gene supplies the remainder. There are 18 residues in the CDR3. Germline lookup yields CDR1 SGHVS and CDR2 FQNEAQ. The trim removed 1 base at V and 0 bases at J, leaving 7 bases unmatched. Complete variable domain (other parts from reference TRBV7-8 and TRBJ2-5): GAGVSQSPRYKVAKRGQDVALRCDPISGHVSLFWYQQALGQGPEFLTYFQNEAQLDKSGLPSDRFFAERPEGSVSTLKIQRTQQEDSAVYLCASSLGDRGGMHQETQYFGPGTRLLVL.

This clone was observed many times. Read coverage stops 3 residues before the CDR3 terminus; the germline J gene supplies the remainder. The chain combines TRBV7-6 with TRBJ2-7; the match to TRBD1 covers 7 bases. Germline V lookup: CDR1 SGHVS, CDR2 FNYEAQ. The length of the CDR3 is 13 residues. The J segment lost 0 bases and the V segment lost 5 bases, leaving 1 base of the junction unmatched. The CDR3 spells CASSRDSSYEQYF. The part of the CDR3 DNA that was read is TGTGCCAGCAGCCGGGACAGCTCCTACGAG.

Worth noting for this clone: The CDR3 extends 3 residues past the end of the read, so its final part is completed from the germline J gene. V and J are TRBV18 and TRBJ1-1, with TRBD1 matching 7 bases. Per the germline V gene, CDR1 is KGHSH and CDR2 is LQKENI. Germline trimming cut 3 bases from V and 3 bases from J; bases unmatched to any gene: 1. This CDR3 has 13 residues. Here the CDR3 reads CASSPQGDTEAFF. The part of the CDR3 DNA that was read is TGTGCCAGCTCACCTCAGGGGGACACTGAA. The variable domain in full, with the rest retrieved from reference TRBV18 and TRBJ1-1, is NAGVMQNPRHLVRRRGQEARLRCSPMKGHSHVYWYRQLPEEGLKFMVYLQKENIIDESGMPKERFSAEFPKEGPSILRIQQVVRGDSAAYFCASSPQGDTEAFFGQGTRLTVV.

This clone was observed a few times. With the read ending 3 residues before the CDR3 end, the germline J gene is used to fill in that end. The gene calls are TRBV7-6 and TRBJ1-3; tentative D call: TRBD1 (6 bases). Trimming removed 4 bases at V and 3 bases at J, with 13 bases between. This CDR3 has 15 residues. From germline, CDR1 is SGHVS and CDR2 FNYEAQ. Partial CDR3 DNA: TGTGCCAGCAGCTCAAGGCAGGGGAATGGAAACACC. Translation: CASSSRQGNGNT. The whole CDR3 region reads CASSSRQGNGNTIYF.

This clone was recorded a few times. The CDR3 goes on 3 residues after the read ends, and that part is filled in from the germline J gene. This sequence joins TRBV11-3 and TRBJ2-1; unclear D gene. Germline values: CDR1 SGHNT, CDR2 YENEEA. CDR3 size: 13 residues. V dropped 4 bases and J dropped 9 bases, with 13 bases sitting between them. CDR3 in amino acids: CASSSHGPIEQFF. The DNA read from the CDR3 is TGTGCCAGCAGCTCCCATGGCCCAATTGAG.